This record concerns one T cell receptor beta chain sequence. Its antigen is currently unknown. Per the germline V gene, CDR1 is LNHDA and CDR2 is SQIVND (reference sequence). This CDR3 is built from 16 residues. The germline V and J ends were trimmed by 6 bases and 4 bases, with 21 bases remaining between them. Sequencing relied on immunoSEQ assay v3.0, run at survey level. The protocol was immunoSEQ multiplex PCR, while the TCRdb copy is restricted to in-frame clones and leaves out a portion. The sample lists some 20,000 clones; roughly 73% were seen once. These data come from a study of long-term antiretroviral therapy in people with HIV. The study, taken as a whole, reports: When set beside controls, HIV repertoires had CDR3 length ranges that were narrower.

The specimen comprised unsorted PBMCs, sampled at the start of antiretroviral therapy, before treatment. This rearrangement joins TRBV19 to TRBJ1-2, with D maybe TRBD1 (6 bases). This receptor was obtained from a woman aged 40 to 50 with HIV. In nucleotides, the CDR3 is TGTGCCAGTAGGACACAGGGTAGGGCCGGAGGCTATGGCTACACCTTC. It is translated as CASRTQGRAGGYGYTF.